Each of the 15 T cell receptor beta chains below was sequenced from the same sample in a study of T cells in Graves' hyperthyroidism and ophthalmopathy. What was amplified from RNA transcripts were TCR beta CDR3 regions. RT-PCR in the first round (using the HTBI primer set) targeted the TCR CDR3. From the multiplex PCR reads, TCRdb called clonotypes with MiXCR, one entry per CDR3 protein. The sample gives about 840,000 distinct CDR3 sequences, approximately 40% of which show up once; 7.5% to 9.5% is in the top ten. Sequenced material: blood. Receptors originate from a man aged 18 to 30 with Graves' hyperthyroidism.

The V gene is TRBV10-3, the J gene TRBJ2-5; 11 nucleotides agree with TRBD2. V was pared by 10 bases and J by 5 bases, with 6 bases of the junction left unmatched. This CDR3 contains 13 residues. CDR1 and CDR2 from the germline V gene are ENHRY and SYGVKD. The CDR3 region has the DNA TGTGCCACCCGTAGCGGGAGGGAGGAGACCCAGTACTTC. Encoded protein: CATRSGREETQYF.

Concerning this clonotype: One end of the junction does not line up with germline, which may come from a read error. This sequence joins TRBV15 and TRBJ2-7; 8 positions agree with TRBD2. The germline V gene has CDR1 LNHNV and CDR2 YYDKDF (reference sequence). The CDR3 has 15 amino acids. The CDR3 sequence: CAISSLTSGTYEQYF. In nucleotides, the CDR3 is TGTGCCATCAGCAGCCTCACTAGCGGTACCTACGAGCAGTACTTC.

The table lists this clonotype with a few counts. This CDR3 is CASSQDLTDYNSPLHF. The CDR3 coding sequence is TGCGCCAGCAGCCAAGATCTAACAGACTATAATTCACCCCTCCACTTT. The chain has TRBV4-1 and TRBJ1-6; no firm D call. Trimming took 0 bases from V and 3 from J, leaving 9 bases between them. The CDR3 length is 16 residues. In germline, CDR1 is MGHRA, CDR2 YSYEKL.

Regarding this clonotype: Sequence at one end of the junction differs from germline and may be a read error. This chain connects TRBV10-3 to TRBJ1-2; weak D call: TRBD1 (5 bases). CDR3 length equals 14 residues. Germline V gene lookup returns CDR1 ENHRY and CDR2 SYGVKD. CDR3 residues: CASSALTAPLGYTF. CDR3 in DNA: TGTGCCAGCAGTGCCCTGACAGCGCCACTAGGCTACACCTTC.

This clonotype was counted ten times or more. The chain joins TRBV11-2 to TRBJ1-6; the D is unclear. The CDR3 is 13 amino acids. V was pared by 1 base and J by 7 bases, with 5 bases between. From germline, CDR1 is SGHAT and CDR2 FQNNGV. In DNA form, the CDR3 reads TGTGCCAGCAGCTTAGCGCTAAATTCACCCCTCCACTTT. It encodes CASSLALNSPLHF.

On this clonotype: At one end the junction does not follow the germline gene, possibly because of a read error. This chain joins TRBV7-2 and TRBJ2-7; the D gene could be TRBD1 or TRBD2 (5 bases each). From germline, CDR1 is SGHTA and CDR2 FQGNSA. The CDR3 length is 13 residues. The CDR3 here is CASSGTFAYEQHF. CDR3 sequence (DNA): TGTGCCAGCAGCGGGACGTTCGCCTACGAGCAGCACTTC.

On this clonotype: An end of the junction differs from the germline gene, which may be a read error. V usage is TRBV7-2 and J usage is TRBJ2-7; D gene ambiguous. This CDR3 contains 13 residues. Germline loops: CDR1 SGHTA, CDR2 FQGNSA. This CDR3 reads CASSVAPDYEQYF. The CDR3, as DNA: TGTGCCAGCAGCGTAGCCCCGGACTACGAGCAGTACTTC. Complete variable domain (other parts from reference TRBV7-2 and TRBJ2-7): GAGVSQSPSNKVTEKGKDVELRCDPISGHTALYWYRQSLGQGLEFLIYFQGNSAPDKSGLPSDRFSAERTGGSVSTLTIQRTQQEDSAVYLCASSVAPDYEQYFGPGTRLTVT.

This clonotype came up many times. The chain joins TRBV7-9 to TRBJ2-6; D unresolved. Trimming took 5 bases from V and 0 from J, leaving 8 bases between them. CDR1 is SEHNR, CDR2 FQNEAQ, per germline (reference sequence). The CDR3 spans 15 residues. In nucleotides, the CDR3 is TGTGCCAGCAGCCAAGAAGGCTCTGGGGCCAACGTCCTGACTTTC. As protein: CASSQEGSGANVLTF.

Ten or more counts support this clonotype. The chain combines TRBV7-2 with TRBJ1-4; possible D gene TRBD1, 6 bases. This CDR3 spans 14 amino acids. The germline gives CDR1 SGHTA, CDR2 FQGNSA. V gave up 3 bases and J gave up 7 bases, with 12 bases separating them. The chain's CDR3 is CASSLLGGGEKLFF. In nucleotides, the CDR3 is TGTGCCAGCAGCTTGTTAGGGGGAGGTGAAAAACTGTTTTTT.

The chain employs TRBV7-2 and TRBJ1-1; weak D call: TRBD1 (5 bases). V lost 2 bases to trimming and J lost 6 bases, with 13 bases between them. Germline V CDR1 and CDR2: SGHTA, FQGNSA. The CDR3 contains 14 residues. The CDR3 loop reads CASSLTTDKSEAFF. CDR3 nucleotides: TGTGCCAGCAGCTTAACTACGGACAAATCTGAAGCTTTCTTT.

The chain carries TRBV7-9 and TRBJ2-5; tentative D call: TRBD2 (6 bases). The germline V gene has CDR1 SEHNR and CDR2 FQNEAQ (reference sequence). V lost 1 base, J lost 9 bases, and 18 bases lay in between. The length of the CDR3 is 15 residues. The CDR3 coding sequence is TGTGCCAGCAGCTTAGTGGGCCGCGGCGGGGAGGCCCAGTACTTC. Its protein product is CASSLVGRGGEAQYF.

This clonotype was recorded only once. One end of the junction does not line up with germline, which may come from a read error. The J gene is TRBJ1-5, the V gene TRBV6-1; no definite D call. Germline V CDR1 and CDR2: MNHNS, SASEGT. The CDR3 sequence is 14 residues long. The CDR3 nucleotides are TGTGCCAGCAGTTCAGAGGGATCAAATCAGCCCCGGCATTTT. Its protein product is CASSSEGSNQPRHF.

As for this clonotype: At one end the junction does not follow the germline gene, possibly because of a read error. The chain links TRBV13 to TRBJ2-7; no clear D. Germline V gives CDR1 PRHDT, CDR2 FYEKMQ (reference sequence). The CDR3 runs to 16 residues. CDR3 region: CASSVGPGQSSYEQYF. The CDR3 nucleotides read TGTGCCAGCAGCGTAGGCCCGGGCCAAAGCTCCTACGAGCAGTACTTC.

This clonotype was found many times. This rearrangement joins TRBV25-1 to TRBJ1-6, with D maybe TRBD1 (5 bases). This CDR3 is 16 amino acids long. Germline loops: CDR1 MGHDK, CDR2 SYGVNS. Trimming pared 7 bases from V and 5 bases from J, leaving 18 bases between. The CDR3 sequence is CASNSPLGGNNSPLHF. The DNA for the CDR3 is TGTGCCAGCAACTCCCCCCTCGGGGGTAATAATTCACCCCTCCACTTT.

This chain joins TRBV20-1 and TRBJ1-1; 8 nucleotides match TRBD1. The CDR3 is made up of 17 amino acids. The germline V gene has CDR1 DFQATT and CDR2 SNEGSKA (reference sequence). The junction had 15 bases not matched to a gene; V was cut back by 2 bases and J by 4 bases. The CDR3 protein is CSARLTGAGYLTTEAFF. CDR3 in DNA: TGCAGTGCTAGATTGACAGGGGCAGGGTACTTGACCACTGAAGCTTTCTTT.